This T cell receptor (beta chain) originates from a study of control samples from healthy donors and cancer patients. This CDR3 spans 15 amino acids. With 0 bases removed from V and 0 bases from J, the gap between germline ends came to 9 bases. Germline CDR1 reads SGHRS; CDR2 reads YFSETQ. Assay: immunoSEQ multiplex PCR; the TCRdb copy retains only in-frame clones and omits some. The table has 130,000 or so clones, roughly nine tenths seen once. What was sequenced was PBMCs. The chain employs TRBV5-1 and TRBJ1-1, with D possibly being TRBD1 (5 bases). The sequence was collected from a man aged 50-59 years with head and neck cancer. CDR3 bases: TGCGCCAGCAGCTTGGTTACGGGGGTGAACACTGAAGCTTTCTTT. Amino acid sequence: CASSLVTGVNTEAFF.